The present T cell receptor (beta chain) was sequenced within a study of early stage breast cancer tumors. In the case of this clone: Its antigen is not identified.

Each sample had two DNA replicates, about 0.52 ug blood or roughly 1.4 ug tissue. Repertoires were generated with immunoSEQ multiplex PCR, while TCRdb's copy carries only in-frame clones and drops some. The top ten hold over 11% of the sample, which has 10,000 to 11,000 clones, more than 60% seen once. The study's findings and limits: Blood repertoires resembled normal breast more than tumor. Commonly generated sequences made up most enriched TCRB sequences shared between patients.

V lost 3 bases, J lost 6 bases, and 12 bases lay in between. The CDR3 has 13 amino acids. Germline V gives CDR1 MNHEY, CDR2 SMNVEV (reference sequence). The sequence came from a person in their 70s with breast cancer. The sequenced material came from breast tumor tissue. This chain joins TRBV27 and TRBJ2-7, with D perhaps TRBD1 (5 bases). The CDR3 DNA reads TGTGCCAGCAGTTTTACTATCCAGGGCGAGCAGTACTTC. It encodes CASSFTIQGEQYF.